Here is one T cell receptor gamma chain with its context. This clone is described as medium-sized (0.01 to 0.1%). There is no known antigen for this receptor. One base away there is no much larger clone; base qualities are not given. This entry is derived from a study of gamma delta lymphoproliferative disorders and STAT genes (dated by TCRdb to the late 2010s). With respect to the entire study: The LymphoTrack Dx TCRG Assay was used to build gamma-chain libraries from a minimum of 50 ng of genomic DNA. Since no corresponding Invivoscribe delta assay was available, delta-chain libraries were prepared following the standard operating procedure of the EuroClonality-NGS working group. Within a larger immunophenotypic and STAT-mutation study, TCR gamma and delta CDR3 repertoires were profiled by deep sequencing in Tgammadelta lymphoproliferative disease patients and healthy controls. To confirm the results, all delta-chain samples and two gamma-chain samples were sequenced a second time.

In both library methods, multiplex PCR was carried out with primers targeting conserved V and J regions of the TCR genes. After purification and pooling, the amplicons were sequenced on an Illumina MiSeq platform. The authors' pipeline ran thus. V(D)J alignment, clonotype assembly and translation were handled by MiXCR, while functionality assessment and CDR3 repertoire analyses were done with VDJtools. CDR3 was defined according to IMGT, and analyses were limited to productive sequences using functional genes, with ORF genes and pseudogenes excluded. A custom Python script searched for identical amino acid CDR3s of major clonotypes (frequency >=5%) across all patients and controls. A one-sided non-parametric Wilcoxon test was used to compare clonotype frequencies in patients versus controls. Identical DNA sequences were merged into single rows after TCRdb reprocessed the public reads with CATT. TCRdb assigned the V and J calls; the authors' analysis was not used. This sample has 4,000 to 5,000 gamma-chain clones in its table, and about 7.7% of those were observed once. The top ten clonotypes cover approximately 2.9% of the sample.

V loses 5 bases at its end and J loses 12 bases; junction bases beyond the gene matches: 9. The CDR1 and CDR2 encoded by the germline V gene are VENAVY and YDSYNSRV. The CDR3 contains 12 residues, cysteine and phenylalanine counted. This entry keeps only the CDR3 DNA: 36 bases, framed from base 1. For TCR sequencing, genomic DNA was taken from peripheral blood mononuclear cells isolated from both patients and controls. As controls, around 23 healthy adult blood donors (median age around 63 years; around twelve males and roughly 11 females) were included and were matched to patients for age and sex. The paper's findings and limits, for the study overall: Almost every major gamma and delta clonotype in patients was public, meaning shared with at least one healthy donor, and only a couple of gamma clonotypes were private to disease. According to the authors, NGS specificity may be reduced at low frequencies, so whether leukemic clones are public or private needs confirmation. When whole repertoires were clustered, gamma repertoires from patients grouped apart from those of healthy controls, but delta repertoires did not separate between the groups. Leukemic cells were skewed toward terminal effectors, whereas control T cells likely spanned varied maturation stages, a difference potentially limiting comparisons between patients and controls.

The receptor comes from a human donor in good health. Sequenced sample: blood. The V and J segments used are TRGV8 and TRGJP1. Since TCRdb gives no J gene, matching the DNA to germline was used here to assign it. The CDR3 region reads CATWGRRGFKIF. The bases are TGTGCCACCTGGGGGCGTCGCGGGTTCAAGATATTT.